The rows below give T cell receptor beta chains drawn from one sample of a study of CD8 T cells in ankylosing spondylitis. TCRdb re-derived calls from the 5' RACE reads in MiXCR, one entry per CDR3 protein. The sample shows some 800,000 distinct CDR3 sequences, 10% to 15% of them seen only once. The sample consisted of blood, either unsorted or a sorted T cell fraction (not recorded which). The source is a male donor with ankylosing spondylitis. CDR3s include the opening cysteine and the closing phenylalanine or tryptophan. A D gene is named only where the DNA matches it firmly. Rows may omit the clone size; those that give it use once, few, many or a size class.

size: -
V: TRBV27
D: -
J: TRBJ2-7
length: 13
CDR3: CASSHDSSYEQYF
DNA: TGTGCCAGCAGCCACGACAGCTCCTACGAGCAGTACTTC

size: few
V: TRBV3-1
D: -
J: TRBJ1-1
length: 14
CDR3: CASSKPSGSTEAFF
DNA: TGTGCCAGCAGCAAACCGTCGGGGAGCACTGAAGCTTTCTTT

size: -
V: TRBV20-1
D: -
J: TRBJ1-1
length: 15
CDR3: CSARDSRTLNTEAFF
DNA: TGCAGTGCTAGAGATTCGCGGACACTGAACACTGAAGCTTTCTTT

size: -
V: TRBV9
D: -
J: TRBJ2-2
length: 13
CDR3: CASSVGNSGELFF
DNA: TGTGCCAGCAGCGTAGGGAACAGCGGGGAGCTGTTTTTT

size: -
V: TRBV20-1
D: -
J: TRBJ2-7
length: 16
CDR3: CSARDRLKMGTHEQYF
DNA: TGCAGTGCTAGAGACCGACTAAAGATGGGGACCCACGAGCAGTACTTC

size: -
V: TRBV5-1
D: -
J: TRBJ1-1
length: 14
CDR3: CASNLGQRNTEAFF
DNA: TGCGCCAGCAATTTAGGACAGAGGAACACTGAAGCTTTCTTT

size: once
V: TRBV7-2
D: -
J: TRBJ1-2
length: 14
CDR3: CASSLIPQGYGYTF
DNA: TGTGCCAGCAGCTTAATCCCTCAGGGCTATGGCTACACCTTC

size: few
V: TRBV7-9
D: TRBD1
J: TRBJ1-5
length: 15
CDR3: CASSRDREGNQPQHF
DNA: TGTGCCAGCAGCCGAGACAGGGAAGGCAATCAGCCCCAGCATTTT

size: many
V: TRBV24-1
D: TRBD1
J: TRBJ2-1
length: 14
CDR3: CATSDFQGANEQFF
DNA: TGTGCCACCAGTGATTTTCAGGGGGCAAATGAGCAGTTCTTC

size: -
V: TRBV6-1
D: TRBD2
J: TRBJ2-3
length: 16
CDR3: CASSLIAGGGTDTQYF
DNA: TGTGCCAGCAGCTTGATAGCGGGGGGGGGCACAGATACGCAGTATTTT

size: -
V: TRBV9
D: -
J: TRBJ2-1
length: 12
CDR3: CASRPPDNEQFF
DNA: TGTGCCAGCCGTCCCCCTGACAATGAGCAGTTCTTC

size: many
V: TRBV20-1
D: TRBD2
J: TRBJ2-3
length: 13
CDR3: CSPGLAGGDTQYF
DNA: TGCAGTCCGGGACTAGCGGGAGGGGATACGCAGTATTTT

size: -
V: TRBV11-2
D: TRBD1
J: TRBJ2-2
length: 14
CDR3: CASRQGANAGELFF
DNA: TGTGCCAGCAGACAGGGGGCCAATGCCGGGGAGCTGTTTTTT

size: many
V: TRBV18
D: -
J: TRBJ2-7
length: 11
CDR3: CASSPDYEQYF
DNA: TGTGCCAGCTCACCGGACTACGAGCAGTACTTC

size: -
V: TRBV29-1
D: -
J: TRBJ2-3
length: 13
CDR3: CSAESTSTDTQYF
DNA: TGCAGCGCTGAATCGACTAGCACAGATACGCAGTATTTT

size: -
V: TRBV12-3/TRBV12-4
D: TRBD1
J: TRBJ1-2
length: 13
CDR3: CASRIRGGYGYTF
DNA: TGTGCCAGCAGGATCAGGGGGGGCTATGGCTACACCTTC

size: few
V: TRBV27
D: -
J: TRBJ2-5
length: 13
CDR3: CASTSQGWGTQYF
DNA: TGTGCCAGCACCTCACAGGGTTGGGGGACCCAGTACTTC

size: -
V: TRBV15
D: TRBD1
J: TRBJ2-7
length: 15
CDR3: CATSRVGTGIYEQYF
DNA: TGTGCCACCAGCAGAGTTGGGACAGGGATCTACGAGCAGTACTTC

size: -
V: TRBV7-8
D: -
J: TRBJ1-2
length: 14
CDR3: CASSPSGDGRGYTF
DNA: TGTGCCAGCAGCCCCAGCGGGGACGGGAGAGGCTACACCTTC

size: few
V: TRBV29-1
D: -
J: TRBJ1-4
length: 12
CDR3: CSVWPGGGKLFF
DNA: TGCAGCGTTTGGCCCGGGGGAGGAAAACTGTTTTTT

size: few
V: TRBV12-3/TRBV12-4
D: -
J: TRBJ1-3
length: 17
CDR3: CASSPYPVAYSGNTIYF
DNA: TGTGCCAGCAGTCCCTATCCAGTAGCTTACTCTGGAAACACCATATATTTT

size: -
V: TRBV29-1
D: TRBD1
J: TRBJ1-6
length: 14
CDR3: CSVGTGRSNSPLHF
DNA: TGCAGCGTGGGGACAGGGAGGAGTAATTCACCCCTCCACTTT

size: -
V: TRBV6-5
D: TRBD1
J: TRBJ1-6
length: 14
CDR3: CASSYVQGTSPLHF
DNA: TGTGCCAGCAGTTACGTACAGGGGACTTCACCCCTCCACTTT

size: few
V: TRBV7-9
D: TRBD1
J: TRBJ2-5
length: 15
CDR3: CASSLEATGRKTQYF
DNA: TGTGCCAGCAGCTTAGAGGCGACAGGGAGAAAGACCCAGTACTTC

size: few
V: TRBV10-3
D: TRBD2
J: TRBJ2-1
length: 15
CDR3: CAISELAGTYNEQFF
DNA: TGTGCCATCAGTGAACTAGCGGGGACCTACAATGAGCAGTTCTTC

size: -
V: TRBV5-1
D: -
J: TRBJ2-1
length: 14
CDR3: CASSLWLKVNEQFF
DNA: TGCGCCAGCAGCTTGTGGTTAAAAGTAAATGAGCAGTTCTTC

size: few
V: TRBV6-2/TRBV6-3
D: -
J: TRBJ2-3
length: 13
CDR3: CASGRMSTDTQYF
DNA: TGTGCCAGCGGGAGGATGAGCACAGATACGCAGTATTTT

size: few
V: TRBV20-1
D: TRBD1
J: TRBJ2-7
length: 14
CDR3: CSAYQGARTYEQYF
DNA: TGCAGTGCATACCAGGGGGCGCGGACCTACGAGCAGTACTTC

size: -
V: TRBV9
D: -
J: TRBJ2-5
length: 16
CDR3: CASSVDGRLAGETQYF
DNA: TGTGCCAGCAGCGTAGACGGCAGGCTAGCCGGGGAGACCCAGTACTTC

size: -
V: TRBV4-3
D: TRBD1
J: TRBJ2-3
length: 17
CDR3: CASSRIAHGTGPDTQYF
DNA: TGCGCCAGCAGCCGAATAGCTCACGGGACAGGGCCAGATACGCAGTATTTT

size: -
V: TRBV7-9
D: -
J: TRBJ1-1
length: 13
CDR3: CASSSQDQTEAFF
DNA: TGTGCCAGCAGCTCTCAGGACCAGACTGAAGCTTTCTTT

size: few
V: TRBV7-2
D: -
J: TRBJ2-1
length: 14
CDR3: CASIQGGAYNEQFF
DNA: TGTGCCAGCATACAAGGGGGGGCGTACAATGAGCAGTTCTTC

size: -
V: TRBV4-3
D: -
J: TRBJ1-6
length: 16
CDR3: CASSQDILMENSPLHF
DNA: TGCGCCAGCAGCCAAGATATACTTATGGAGAATTCACCCCTCCACTTT

size: -
V: TRBV20-1
D: -
J: TRBJ1-2
length: 11
CDR3: CVSYPQDGYTF
DNA: TGCGTCAGTTACCCCCAGGATGGCTACACCTTC

size: few
V: TRBV29-1
D: TRBD2
J: TRBJ2-3
length: 15
CDR3: CSVESVAGSTDTQYF
DNA: TGCAGCGTTGAATCAGTAGCGGGGAGCACAGATACGCAGTATTTT

size: -
V: TRBV12-2
D: -
J: TRBJ2-7
length: 17
CDR3: CASRLVPVYPGPYEQYF
DNA: TGTGCAAGTCGCTTAGTTCCAGTCTACCCGGGGCCCTACGAGCAGTACTTC

size: many
V: TRBV29-1
D: -
J: TRBJ2-7
length: 14
CDR3: CSVGGHLSSYEQYF
DNA: TGCAGCGTGGGGGGACACCTTAGCTCCTACGAGCAGTACTTC

size: few
V: TRBV6-2/TRBV6-3
D: -
J: TRBJ2-1
length: 13
CDR3: CASSSREPPEQFF
DNA: TGTGCCAGCAGTTCCCGCGAACCTCCTGAGCAGTTCTTC

size: few
V: TRBV6-5
D: -
J: TRBJ2-5
length: 14
CDR3: CASSYSSQLETQYF
DNA: TGTGCCAGCAGTTACTCATCCCAGTTGGAGACCCAGTACTTC

size: many
V: TRBV5-1
D: -
J: TRBJ2-3
length: 15
CDR3: CASSLAGLSTDTQYF
DNA: TGTGCCAGCAGCTTAGCAGGGTTAAGCACAGATACGCAGTATTTT

size: many
V: TRBV5-1
D: TRBD1
J: TRBJ1-4
length: 14
CDR3: CASSLGTGAEKLFF
DNA: TGCGCCAGCAGCCTAGGGACAGGGGCCGAAAAACTGTTTTTT

size: -
V: TRBV4-2
D: TRBD2
J: TRBJ2-2
length: 17
CDR3: CASSQDSAGGNTGELFF
DNA: TGTGCCAGCAGCCAAGATTCCGCGGGGGGGAACACCGGGGAGCTGTTTTTT

size: few
V: TRBV6-1
D: -
J: TRBJ2-3
length: 14
CDR3: CASSEVSLPDTQYF
DNA: TGTGCCAGCAGTGAGGTTAGTTTGCCGGATACGCAGTATTTT

size: -
V: TRBV3-1
D: TRBD1
J: TRBJ2-7
length: 14
CDR3: CASSGWTGGYEQYF
DNA: TGTGCCAGCAGCGGATGGACAGGGGGCTACGAGCAGTACTTC

size: many
V: TRBV29-1
D: -
J: TRBJ2-1
length: 14
CDR3: CSAKKSKRDNEQFF
DNA: TGCAGCGCCAAGAAATCCAAACGGGACAATGAGCAGTTCTTC

size: -
V: TRBV20-1
D: -
J: TRBJ2-3
length: 14
CDR3: CSASGDDNTDTQYF
DNA: TGCAGTGCTTCGGGGGACGATAACACAGATACGCAGTATTTT

size: -
V: TRBV25-1
D: -
J: TRBJ1-1
length: 13
CDR3: CASRGVEGLEAFF
DNA: TGTGCCAGCAGGGGTGTTGAGGGGCTCGAAGCTTTCTTT

size: -
V: TRBV5-1
D: -
J: TRBJ2-2
length: 14
CDR3: CASSLTGSDGELFF
DNA: TGCGCCAGCAGCCTGACCGGGAGTGACGGGGAGCTGTTTTTT